These 30 T cell receptor beta chains came from one sample sequenced in a study of blood T cell repertoires in COVID-19. Sequencing used immunoSEQ multiplex PCR; TCRdb keeps in-frame clones, though not all of them. The sample consists of roughly 110,000 clones, roughly 84% of them appearing once. Sequencing was carried out using peripheral blood. The receptors here all came from a human donor in a cohort sampled during active COVID-19.

The V and J genes are TRBV27 and TRBJ2-7; 10 nucleotides line up with TRBD2. Germline V gives CDR1 MNHEY, CDR2 SMNVEV (reference sequence). The CDR3 runs to 15 residues. The V segment lost 6 bases and the J segment 3 bases; nucleotides outside the gene matches: 8. CDR3 bases: TGTGCCAGCAGACCTCTAGCGGGAGCGCTCTACGAGCAGTACTTC. The encoded protein is CASRPLAGALYEQYF.

The chain couples TRBV19 to TRBJ2-2; D is possibly TRBD1 (5 bases). In germline, CDR1 is LNHDA, CDR2 SQIVND (reference sequence). The CDR3 runs 14 residues. V lost 7 bases to trimming and J lost 6 bases, with 15 bases between them. CDR3 DNA sequence: TGTGCCAGTACAGGCCTAGGGGATGCCGGGGAGCTGTTTTTT. This sequence encodes CASTGLGDAGELFF.

The V call is TRBV27, the J call TRBJ2-3; 13 bases agree with TRBD2. This CDR3 region has 16 residues. CDR1 MNHEY and CDR2 SMNVEV come from the germline V gene (reference sequence). Unmatched junction bases numbered 4, after V lost 6 bases and J lost 1 base. The CDR3 DNA follows: TGTGCCAGCAGGAAAGGACTAGCGGGAGGCACAGATACGCAGTATTTT. Encoded protein: CASRKGLAGGTDTQYF.

The chain uses TRBV6-5 and TRBJ1-2; D might be TRBD1 (5 bases). Trimming pared 5 bases from V and 6 bases from J, leaving 10 bases between. Germline V gene sequence: CDR1 MNHEY, CDR2 SVGAGI. The length of the CDR3 is 12 residues. DNA for the CDR3: TGTGCCAGCAGTAACCCCAGGGATGGCTACACCTTC. Protein sequence: CASSNPRDGYTF.

This sequence joins TRBV29-1 and TRBJ1-1; TRBD1 is a possible D gene (6 bases). There are 13 residues in the CDR3. V gave up 3 bases and J gave up 1 base, with 9 bases separating them. Germline V gene sequence: CDR1 SQVTM, CDR2 ANQGSEA. CDR3 coding DNA: TGCAGCGTTGATCTGACAGGGAACACTGAAGCTTTCTTT. The encoded protein is CSVDLTGNTEAFF.

This sequence joins TRBV23-1 and TRBJ1-2; TRBD1 might be the D (6 bases). TRBV23-1 is recorded as an ORF, its role being uncertain. The CDR3 contains 22 residues. Between the trimmed V and J ends, which lost 4 bases and 0 bases, there was a span of 33 bases. CDR3 DNA: TGCGCCAGCAGTCCCCGACGGGTTGGGGGCGGTTTAACCCAATTAGCTAACTATGGCTACACCTTC. Its translation: CASSPRRVGGGLTQLANYGYTF.

The chain employs TRBV12-5 and TRBJ2-5, with 16 bases identical to TRBD2. Germline CDR1 reads LGHNT; CDR2 reads FRNRAP. The trim removed 5 bases at V and 9 bases at J, leaving 6 bases unmatched. CDR3 length: 15 residues. CDR3 amino acids: CASGIGTSGGEAQYF. CDR3 DNA: TGTGCTAGTGGTATTGGGACTAGCGGGGGGGAGGCCCAGTACTTC.

The chain carries TRBV27 and TRBJ1-5; tentatively, D is TRBD1 (5 bases). This CDR3 has 17 amino acids. Trimming removed 0 bases at V and 5 bases at J, with 17 bases between. Germline CDR1 reads MNHEY; CDR2 reads SMNVEV (reference sequence). The CDR3 DNA follows: TGTGCCAGCAGTTTATCTAAGGCCCAGGGAATCGATCAGCCCCAGCATTTT. Its protein is CASSLSKAQGIDQPQHF.

This rearrangement joins TRBV19 to TRBJ2-7; 8 bases agree with TRBD1. Trimming cost V 10 bases and J 2 bases; bases outside gene matches: 7. The CDR3 is 13 residues long. Per germline, CDR1 LNHDA and CDR2 SQIVND (reference sequence). The CDR3, as DNA: TGTGCCACCTCAGGGACAGGCGCCTACGAGCAGTACTTC. Translating gives CATSGTGAYEQYF.

This clone has more than one count but fewer than ten. The chain carries TRBV19 and TRBJ1-5, with D perhaps matching TRBD1 (5 bases). The CDR3 has 14 amino acids. Germline V CDR1 and CDR2: LNHDA, SQIVND (reference sequence). V lost 3 bases and J lost 6, with 12 bases in between. The CDR3 here is CASSIQGTSQPQHF. For the CDR3, the DNA is TGTGCCAGTAGTATCCAGGGAACAAGTCAGCCCCAGCATTTT. The variable domain in full, completed from reference TRBV19 and TRBJ1-5, reads DGGITQSPKYLFRKEGQNVTLSCEQNLNHDAMYWYRQDPGQGLRLIYYSQIVNDFQKGDIAEGYSVSREKKESFPLTVTSAQKNPTAFYLCASSIQGTSQPQHFGDGTRLSIL.

The chain recombines TRBV7-2 with TRBJ2-7, with 8 bases fitting TRBD2. The CDR3 totals 13 residues. V trimming: 10 bases; J trimming: 4 bases; junction bases outside the gene matches: 9. Per the germline V gene, CDR1 is SGHTA and CDR2 is FQGNSA. CDR3 in DNA: TGTGCCACCAAAGCTAGCGGGCAATACGAGCAGTACGTC. It yields the protein CATKASGQYEQYV.

This clone has only a few counts. This chain joins TRBV29-1 and TRBJ1-1; D is unresolved. V was shortened by 7 bases and J by 0 bases, with 9 bases between the two germline ends. CDR1 is SQVTM, CDR2 ANQGSEA, per germline. The CDR3 totals 12 residues. The CDR3 sequence: CSAADLNTEAFF. The CDR3, as DNA: TGCAGCGCCGCGGACTTGAACACTGAAGCTTTCTTT.

This chain connects TRBV10-3 to TRBJ2-4; 8 bases are shared with TRBD2. V lost 5 bases to trimming and J lost 4 bases; unmatched junction nucleotides: 4. Per the germline V gene, CDR1 is ENHRY and CDR2 is SYGVKD. This CDR3 contains 14 residues. In DNA form, the CDR3 reads TGTGCCATCAGTAGCGCTAGCGGGAAAAACATTCAGTACTTC. Translating it yields CAISSASGKNIQYF.

J is TRBJ2-3 and V is TRBV11-2; tentatively, D is TRBD1 (5 bases). Deletions cut 0 bases from V and 1 base from J, with 8 bases between. CDR1 is SGHAT and CDR2 is FQNNGV in the germline V gene. CDR3 length: 15 residues. CDR3 residues: CASSLDGARTDTQYF. The CDR3 region has the DNA TGTGCCAGCAGCTTAGATGGGGCTCGCACAGATACGCAGTATTTT.

This chain links TRBV7-2 with TRBJ2-4; 11 bases are shared with TRBD2. V lost 6 bases, J lost 7 bases, and 5 bases stayed unmatched. The V gene's germline CDR1 is SGHTA and CDR2 FQGNSA. The CDR3 contains 14 residues. In DNA form, the CDR3 reads TGTGCCAGCAGGACTAGCGGGATCTCGAACATTCAGTACTTC. It translates to CASRTSGISNIQYF. Combining the CDR3 with reference TRBV7-2 and TRBJ2-4 gives the whole variable domain GAGVSQSPSNKVTEKGKDVELRCDPISGHTALYWYRQSLGQGLEFLIYFQGNSAPDKSGLPSDRFSAERTGGSVSTLTIQRTQQEDSAVYLCASRTSGISNIQYFGAGTRLSVL.

This chain joins TRBV28 and TRBJ2-7; unclear D gene. The CDR3 has 13 amino acids. In germline, CDR1 is MDHEN, CDR2 SYDVKM. V shed 7 bases and J shed 2 bases, with 12 bases lying between them. CDR3 DNA sequence: TGTGCCAGCAAAGGTCCGACACCCTACGAGCAGTACGTC. This sequence encodes CASKGPTPYEQYV.

The rearrangement links TRBV6-6 to TRBJ1-6; 7 nucleotides agree with TRBD1. V was pared by 10 bases and J by 5 bases, with 5 bases of the junction left unmatched. The CDR3 is 13 residues long. Germline V gene sequence: CDR1 MNHNY, CDR2 SVGAGI (reference sequence). CDR3 amino acids: CATGGQNNSPLHF. DNA of the CDR3: TGTGCCACCGGGGGACAGAATAATTCACCCCTCCACTTT.

The gene calls are TRBV2 and TRBJ2-4; TRBD2 matches 10 bases. The trim removed 4 bases at V and 3 bases at J, leaving 6 bases unmatched. In germline, CDR1 is SNHLY, CDR2 FYNNEI. The CDR3 is 16 amino acids. This CDR3 reads CASSGSGRGGKNIQYF. CDR3 bases: TGTGCCAGCAGTGGCAGCGGGAGGGGGGGCAAAAACATTCAGTACTTC.

The chain has TRBV7-2 and TRBJ2-7; D is possibly TRBD1 (6 bases). The CDR3 contains 14 residues. The germline V gene has CDR1 SGHTA and CDR2 FQGNSA. With 3 bases removed from V and 0 bases from J, the gap between germline ends came to 9 bases. The DNA of the CDR3 is TGTGCCAGCAGCTTGGGACATAGCTCCTACGAGCAGTACTTC. This sequence encodes CASSLGHSSYEQYF.

The chain links TRBV27 to TRBJ1-5; no clear D gene. Between the trimmed V and J ends, which lost 6 bases and 0 bases, there was a span of 6 bases. Germline CDR1 is MNHEY and CDR2 is SMNVEV (reference sequence). The CDR3 is made up of 13 amino acids. The CDR3, as DNA: TGTGCCAGCAGGAGCCATAGCAATCAGCCCCAGCATTTT. This translates into CASRSHSNQPQHF.

V is TRBV5-1 and J is TRBJ1-3; D ambiguous. The germline V gene has CDR1 SGHRS and CDR2 YFSETQ. With 0 bases removed from V and 0 bases from J, the gap between germline ends came to 13 bases. CDR3 length equals 17 residues. CDR3 nucleotides: TGCGCCAGCAGCTTGGCGGCAGGCTTGAGCTCTGGAAACACCATATATTTT. Translating it yields CASSLAAGLSSGNTIYF. The full variable domain, rest sourced from reference TRBV5-1 and TRBJ1-3, is KAGVTQTPRYLIKTRGQQVTLSCSPISGHRSVSWYQQTPGQGLQFLFEYFSETQRNKGNFPGRFSGRQFSNSRSEMNVSTLELGDSALYLCASSLAAGLSSGNTIYFGEGSWLTVV.

This chain uses TRBV25-1 with TRBJ2-1, with D hard to call. V was clipped by 6 bases and J by 10 bases, with 19 bases between them. CDR3 length equals 14 residues. Germline V gene sequence: CDR1 MGHDK, CDR2 SYGVNS. CDR3 nucleotide sequence: TGTGCCAGCAGAGACCCGGGTGCCATCCAAGAGCAGTTCTTC. Translating gives CASRDPGAIQEQFF.

The CDR3 region is CASSLGGGLITDTQYF. For the CDR3, the DNA is TGTGCCAGCAGTTTAGGGGGGGGACTAATCACAGATACGCAGTATTTT. The chain links TRBV27 to TRBJ2-3, with 7 bases matching TRBD2. CDR1 and CDR2 (germline): MNHEY, SMNVEV (reference sequence). This CDR3 is built from 16 residues. J was trimmed by 2 bases and V by 2 bases; bases with no gene match: 7.

This chain uses TRBV6-6 with TRBJ2-2; 12 nucleotides line up with TRBD2. CDR1 and CDR2 from the germline V gene are MNHNY and SVGAGI (reference sequence). Trimming removed 5 bases from V and 6 bases from J; junction bases left unmatched: 7. The CDR3 extends over 16 amino acids. CDR3 protein: CASSHGLAGGPGELFF. In DNA form, the CDR3 reads TGTGCCAGCAGTCACGGGCTAGCGGGAGGGCCCGGGGAGCTGTTTTTT.

The chain couples TRBV9 to TRBJ2-5; D is ambiguous. The CDR3 runs to 16 residues. CDR1 and CDR2 from the germline V gene are SGDLS and YYNGEE. Trimming took 3 bases from V and 2 from J, leaving 17 bases between them. DNA of the CDR3: TGTGCCAGCAGCGCCATGGGTGGAGCGCTTCAAGAGACCCAGTACTTC. It translates to CASSAMGGALQETQYF.

A remark on this clone: A read error is possible here, since a much larger clone lies one base away. The rearrangement uses TRBV5-4 and TRBJ1-1, with 9 bases lining up with TRBD1. The CDR3 totals 14 residues. With 4 bases clipped from V and 1 base from J, the junction kept 2 bases outside the gene matches. The germline gives CDR1 SGHNT, CDR2 YYREEE (reference sequence). The CDR3 protein is CASSPGQGNTEAFF. CDR3 nucleotide sequence: TGTGCCAGCAGCCCGGGACAGGGGAACACTGAAGCTTTCTTT.

This clone has only a few counts. This rearrangement joins TRBV5-1 to TRBJ2-1, with 9 bases aligning to TRBD2. Germline V gene sequence: CDR1 SGHRS, CDR2 YFSETQ. This CDR3 comprises 14 residues. Losses at the gene ends were 1 base for V and 4 bases for J; bases not matched to a gene: 0. In nucleotides, the CDR3 is TGCGCCAGCAGCTTGCTAGCGGGGTACAATGAGCAGTTCTTC. It is translated as CASSLLAGYNEQFF.

J is TRBJ2-1 and V is TRBV30, with 8 bases aligning to TRBD2. Germline-derived CDR1 and CDR2 are GTSNPN and SVGIG (reference sequence). V dropped 3 bases and J dropped 9; count of bases not matched to a gene: 4. This CDR3 contains 12 residues. CDR3 bases: TGTGCCTGGAGCCGGGGGGGAGGTGAGCAGTTCTTC. It is translated as CAWSRGGGEQFF.

This chain's CDR3 is CATSRGAPGELFF. The CDR3 coding sequence is TGTGCCACCAGTCGGGGGGCTCCCGGGGAGCTGTTTTTT. The rearrangement links TRBV24-1 to TRBJ2-2; weak D call: TRBD2 (7 bases). Germline V gene lookup returns CDR1 KGHDR and CDR2 SFDVKD. Trimming stripped 6 bases from V and 6 bases from J, with 10 bases between. The CDR3 is 13 residues long.

The chain combines TRBV27 with TRBJ2-1, with TRBD1 matching over 9 bases. Germline V gene data show CDR1 as MNHEY and CDR2 as SMNVEV (reference sequence). J was trimmed by 7 bases and V by 5 bases; bases with no gene match: 15. This CDR3 has 17 amino acids. The CDR3 DNA reads TGTGCCAGCAGTGGGCACAGGGGGCGCTCGGTCAGGAATGAGCAGTTCTTC. Its translation: CASSGHRGRSVRNEQFF.